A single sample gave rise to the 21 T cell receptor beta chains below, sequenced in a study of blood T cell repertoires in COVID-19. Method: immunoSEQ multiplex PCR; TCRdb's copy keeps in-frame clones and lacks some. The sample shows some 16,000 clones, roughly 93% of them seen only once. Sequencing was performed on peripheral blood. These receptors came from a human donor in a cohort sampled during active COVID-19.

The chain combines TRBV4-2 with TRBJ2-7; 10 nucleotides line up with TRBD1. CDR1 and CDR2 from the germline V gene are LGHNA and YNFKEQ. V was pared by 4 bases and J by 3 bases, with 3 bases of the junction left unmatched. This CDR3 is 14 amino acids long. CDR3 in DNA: TGTGCCAGCAGCCCGGGACAGGGGTTCTACGAGCAGTACTTC. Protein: CASSPGQGFYEQYF.

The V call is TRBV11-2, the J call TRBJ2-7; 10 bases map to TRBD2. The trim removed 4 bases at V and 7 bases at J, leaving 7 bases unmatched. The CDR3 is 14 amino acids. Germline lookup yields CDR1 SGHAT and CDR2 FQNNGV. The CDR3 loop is CASSSIAGGWEQYF. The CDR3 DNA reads TGTGCCAGCAGCTCGATAGCGGGAGGTTGGGAGCAGTACTTC.

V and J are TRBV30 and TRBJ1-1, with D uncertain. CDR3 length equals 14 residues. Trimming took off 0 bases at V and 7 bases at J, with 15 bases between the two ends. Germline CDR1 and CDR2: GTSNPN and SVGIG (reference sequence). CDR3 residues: CAWSVESIPNEAFF. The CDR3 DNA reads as TGTGCCTGGAGTGTGGAGAGTATTCCTAATGAAGCTTTCTTT.

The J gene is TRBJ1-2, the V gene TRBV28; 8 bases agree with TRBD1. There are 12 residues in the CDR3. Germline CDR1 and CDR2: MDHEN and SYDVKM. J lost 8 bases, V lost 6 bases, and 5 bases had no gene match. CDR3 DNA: TGTGCCAGCAGCCGGACAGGGCGAGGCTACACCTTC. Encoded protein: CASSRTGRGYTF.

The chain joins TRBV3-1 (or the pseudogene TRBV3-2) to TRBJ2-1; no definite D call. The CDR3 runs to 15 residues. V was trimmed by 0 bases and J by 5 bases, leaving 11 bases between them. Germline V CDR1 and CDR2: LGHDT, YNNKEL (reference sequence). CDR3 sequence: CASSQETYRNNEQFF. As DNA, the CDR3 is TGTGCCAGCAGCCAAGAAACGTACAGAAACAATGAGCAGTTCTTC.

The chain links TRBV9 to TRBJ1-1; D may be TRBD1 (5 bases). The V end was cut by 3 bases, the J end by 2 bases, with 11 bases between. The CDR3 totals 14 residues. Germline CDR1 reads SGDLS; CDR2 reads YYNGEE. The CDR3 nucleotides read TGTGCCAGCAGCGACTCCAGGGCCAACACTGAAGCTTTCTTT. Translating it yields CASSDSRANTEAFF.

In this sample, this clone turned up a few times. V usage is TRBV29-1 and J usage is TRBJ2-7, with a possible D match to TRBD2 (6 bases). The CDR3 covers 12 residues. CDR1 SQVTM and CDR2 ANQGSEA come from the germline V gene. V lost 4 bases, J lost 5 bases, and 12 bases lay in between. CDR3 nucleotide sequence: TGCAGCGTTGCGGCTAGCGCCCACGAGCAGTACTTC. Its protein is CSVAASAHEQYF.

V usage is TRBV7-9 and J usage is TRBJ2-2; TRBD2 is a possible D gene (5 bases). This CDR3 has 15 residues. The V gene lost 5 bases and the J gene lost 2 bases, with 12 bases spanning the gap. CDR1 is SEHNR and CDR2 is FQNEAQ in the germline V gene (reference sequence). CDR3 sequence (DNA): TGTGCCAGCAGCGCCCCCGGGGTTAACACCGGGGAGCTGTTTTTT. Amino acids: CASSAPGVNTGELFF.

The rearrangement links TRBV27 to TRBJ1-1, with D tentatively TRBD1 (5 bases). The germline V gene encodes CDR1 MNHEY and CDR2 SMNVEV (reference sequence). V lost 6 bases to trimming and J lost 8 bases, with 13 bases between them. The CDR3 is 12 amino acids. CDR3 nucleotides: TGTGCCAGCAGGACGTCAGGGATGGAAGCTTTCTTT. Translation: CASRTSGMEAFF.

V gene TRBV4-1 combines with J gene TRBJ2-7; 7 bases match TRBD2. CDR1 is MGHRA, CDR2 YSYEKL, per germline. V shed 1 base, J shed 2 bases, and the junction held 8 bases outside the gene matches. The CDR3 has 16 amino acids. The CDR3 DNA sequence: TGCGCCAGCAGCCAAGTCGGCGGGAGCGGTACCTACGAGCAGTACTTC. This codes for CASSQVGGSGTYEQYF.

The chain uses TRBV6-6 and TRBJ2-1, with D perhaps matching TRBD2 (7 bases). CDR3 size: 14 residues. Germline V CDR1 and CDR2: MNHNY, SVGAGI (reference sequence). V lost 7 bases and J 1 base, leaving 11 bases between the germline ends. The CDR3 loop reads CASIRGGSYNEQFF. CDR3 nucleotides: TGTGCCAGCATTAGGGGGGGTTCCTACAATGAGCAGTTCTTC.

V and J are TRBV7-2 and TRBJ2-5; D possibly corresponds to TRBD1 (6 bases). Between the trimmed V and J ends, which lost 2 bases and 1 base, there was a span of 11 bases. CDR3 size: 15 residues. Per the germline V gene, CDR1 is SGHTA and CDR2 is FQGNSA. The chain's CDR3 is CASSLQGLGQETQYF. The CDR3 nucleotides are TGTGCCAGCAGCTTACAGGGGCTAGGCCAAGAGACCCAGTACTTC.

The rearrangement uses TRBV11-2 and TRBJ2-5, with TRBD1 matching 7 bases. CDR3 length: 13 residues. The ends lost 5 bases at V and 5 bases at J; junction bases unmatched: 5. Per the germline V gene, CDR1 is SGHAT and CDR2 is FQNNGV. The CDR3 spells CASSLGQEETQYF. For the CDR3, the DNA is TGTGCCAGCAGCCTCGGACAGGAGGAGACCCAGTACTTC.

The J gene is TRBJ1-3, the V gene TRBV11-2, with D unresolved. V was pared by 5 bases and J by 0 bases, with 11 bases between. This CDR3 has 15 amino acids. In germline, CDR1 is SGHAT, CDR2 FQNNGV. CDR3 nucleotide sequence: TGTGCCAGCAGCGCTAGAACAAGCTCTGGAAACACCATATATTTT. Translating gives CASSARTSSGNTIYF.

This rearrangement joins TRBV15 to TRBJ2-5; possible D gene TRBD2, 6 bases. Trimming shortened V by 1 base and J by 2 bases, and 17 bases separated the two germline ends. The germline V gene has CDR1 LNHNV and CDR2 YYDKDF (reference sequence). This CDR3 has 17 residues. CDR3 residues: CATSRVVSGGRQETQYF. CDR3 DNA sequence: TGTGCCACCAGCAGAGTTGTTAGCGGAGGACGACAAGAGACCCAGTACTTC.

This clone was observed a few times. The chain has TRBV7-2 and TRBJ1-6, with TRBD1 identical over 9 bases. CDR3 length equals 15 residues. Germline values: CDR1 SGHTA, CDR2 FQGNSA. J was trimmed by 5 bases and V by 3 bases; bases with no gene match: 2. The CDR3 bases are TGTGCCAGCAGCTTCGACAGGGGGAATAATTCACCCCTCCACTTT. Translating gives CASSFDRGNNSPLHF. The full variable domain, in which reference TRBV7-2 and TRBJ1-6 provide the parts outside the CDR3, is GAGVSQSPSNKVTEKGKDVELRCDPISGHTALYWYRQSLGQGLEFLIYFQGNSAPDKSGLPSDRFSAERTGGSVSTLTIQRTQQEDSAVYLCASSFDRGNNSPLHFGNGTRLTVT.

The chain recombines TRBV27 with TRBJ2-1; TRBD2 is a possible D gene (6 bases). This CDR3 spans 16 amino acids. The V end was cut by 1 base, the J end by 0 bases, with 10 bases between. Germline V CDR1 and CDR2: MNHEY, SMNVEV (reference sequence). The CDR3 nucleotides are TGTGCCAGCAGTTTATATCTAGCGACCTCCTACAATGAGCAGTTCTTC. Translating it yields CASSLYLATSYNEQFF.

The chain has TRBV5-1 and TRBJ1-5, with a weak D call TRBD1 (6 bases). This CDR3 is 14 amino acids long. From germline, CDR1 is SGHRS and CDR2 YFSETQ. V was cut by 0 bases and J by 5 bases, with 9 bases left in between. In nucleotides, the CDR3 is TGCGCCAGCAGCTTGGAAGCAGGGGATCAGCCCCAGCATTTT. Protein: CASSLEAGDQPQHF.

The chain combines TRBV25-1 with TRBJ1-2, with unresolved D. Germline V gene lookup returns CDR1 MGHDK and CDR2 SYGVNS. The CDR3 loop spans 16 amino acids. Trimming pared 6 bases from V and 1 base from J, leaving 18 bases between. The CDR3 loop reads CASSGRWVALNYGYTF. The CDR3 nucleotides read TGTGCCAGCAGCGGGAGATGGGTGGCACTTAACTATGGCTACACCTTC.

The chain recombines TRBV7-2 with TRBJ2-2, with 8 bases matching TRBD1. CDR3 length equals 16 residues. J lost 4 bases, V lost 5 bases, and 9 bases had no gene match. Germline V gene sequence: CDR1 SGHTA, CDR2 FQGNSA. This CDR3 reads CASSQRTGYTTGELFF. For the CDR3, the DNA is TGTGCCAGCAGCCAGCGGACAGGGTACACCACCGGGGAGCTGTTTTTT.

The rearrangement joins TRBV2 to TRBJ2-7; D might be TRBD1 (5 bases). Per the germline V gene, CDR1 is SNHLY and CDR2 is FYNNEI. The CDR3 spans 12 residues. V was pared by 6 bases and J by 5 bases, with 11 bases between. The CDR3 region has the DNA TGTGCCAGCAGCAGGGTAGACCACGAGCAGTACTTC. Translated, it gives CASSRVDHEQYF.